The clone carrying this T cell receptor beta chain has just a few counts. Germline V gene sequence: CDR1 MNHNY, CDR2 SVGAGI (reference sequence). The CDR3 consists of 14 residues. The V gene lost 6 bases and the J gene lost 6 bases, with 16 bases spanning the gap. The sample comes from a study of T cells after yellow fever vaccination. TCRdb used MiXCR to reprocess the 5' RACE reads, holding one entry per CDR3 protein. This repertoire shows about 320,000 distinct CDR3 sequences, 3.5% to 4.5% found once; its top ten account for roughly 21%. Sequencing was performed on PBMCs, taken 15 days after the yellow fever booster vaccination. The receptor was derived from a man between 18 and 29 years old who received the YFV17D yellow fever vaccine. V usage is TRBV6-6 and J usage is TRBJ2-3, with a weak D call TRBD1 (6 bases). The CDR3 nucleotides read TGTGCCAGCAGGCCCACGGACAGAGGGGATACGCAGTATTTT. Its protein product is CASRPTDRGDTQYF.